This T cell receptor beta chain originates from a study of cytomegalovirus exposure and HLA in healthy donors. Study-level points and caveats: Among TCR beta chains, those listed as cytomegalovirus-associated numbered over 150.

Assay: immunoSEQ multiplex PCR; the TCRdb copy retains only in-frame clones and omits some. This repertoire shows around 120,000 clones, approximately 85% found once; its top ten account for approximately 4.9%. As to this clone: The target antigen is unknown.

The donors were part of the validation cohort, which consisted of roughly 120 subjects and was separate from the first cohort of about 720 subjects. Trimming cost V 3 bases and J 8 bases, with 11 bases left between them. From germline, CDR1 is SEHNR and CDR2 FQNEAQ (reference sequence). There are 13 residues in the CDR3. Sequenced input: PBMCs. The chain combines TRBV7-9 with TRBJ2-1; D not certain. The clonotype originates from a man in his late teens or twenties in good health and CMV-seronegative. The CDR3 sequence is CASSFAEPDEQFF. DNA of the CDR3: TGTGCCAGCAGCTTTGCCGAGCCGGATGAGCAGTTCTTC.